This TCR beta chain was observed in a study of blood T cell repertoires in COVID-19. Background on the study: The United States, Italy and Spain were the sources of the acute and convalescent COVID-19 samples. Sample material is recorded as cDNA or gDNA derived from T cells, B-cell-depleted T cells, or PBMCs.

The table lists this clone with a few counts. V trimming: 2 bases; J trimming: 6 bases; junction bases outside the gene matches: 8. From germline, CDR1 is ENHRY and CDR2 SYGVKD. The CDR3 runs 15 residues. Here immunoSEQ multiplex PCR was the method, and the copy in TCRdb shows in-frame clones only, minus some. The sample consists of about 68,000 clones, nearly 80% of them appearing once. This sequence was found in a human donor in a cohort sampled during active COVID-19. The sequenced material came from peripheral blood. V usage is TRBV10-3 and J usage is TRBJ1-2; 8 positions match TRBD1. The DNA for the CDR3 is TGTGCCATCAGTGAGCTAGGACAGGGATGGGATGGCTACACCTTC. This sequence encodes CAISELGQGWDGYTF.